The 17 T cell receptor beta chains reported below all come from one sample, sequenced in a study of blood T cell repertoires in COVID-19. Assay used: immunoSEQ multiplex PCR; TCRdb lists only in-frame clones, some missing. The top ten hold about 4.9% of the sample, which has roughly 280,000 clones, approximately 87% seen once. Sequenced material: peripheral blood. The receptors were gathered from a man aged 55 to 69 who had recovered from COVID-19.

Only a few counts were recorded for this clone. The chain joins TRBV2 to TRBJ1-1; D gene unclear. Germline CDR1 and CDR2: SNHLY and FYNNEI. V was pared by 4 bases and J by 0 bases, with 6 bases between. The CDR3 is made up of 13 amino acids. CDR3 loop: CASSVGMNTEAFF. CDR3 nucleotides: TGTGCCAGCAGTGTCGGGATGAACACTGAAGCTTTCTTT.

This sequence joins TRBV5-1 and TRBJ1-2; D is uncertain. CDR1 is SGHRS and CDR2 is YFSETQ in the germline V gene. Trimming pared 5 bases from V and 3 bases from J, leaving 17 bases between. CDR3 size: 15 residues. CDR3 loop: CASRPGSQVDYGYTF. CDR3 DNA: TGCGCCAGCAGGCCTGGGTCCCAGGTTGACTATGGCTACACCTTC. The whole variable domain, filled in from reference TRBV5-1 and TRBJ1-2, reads KAGVTQTPRYLIKTRGQQVTLSCSPISGHRSVSWYQQTPGQGLQFLFEYFSETQRNKGNFPGRFSGRQFSNSRSEMNVSTLELGDSALYLCASRPGSQVDYGYTFGSGTRLTVV.

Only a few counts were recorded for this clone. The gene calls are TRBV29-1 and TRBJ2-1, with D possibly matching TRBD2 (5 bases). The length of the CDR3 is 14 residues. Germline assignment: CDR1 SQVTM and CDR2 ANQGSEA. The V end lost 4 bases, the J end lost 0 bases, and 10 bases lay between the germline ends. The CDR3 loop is CSVVGGSSYNEQFF. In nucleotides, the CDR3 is TGCAGCGTTGTCGGTGGGAGCTCCTACAATGAGCAGTTCTTC.

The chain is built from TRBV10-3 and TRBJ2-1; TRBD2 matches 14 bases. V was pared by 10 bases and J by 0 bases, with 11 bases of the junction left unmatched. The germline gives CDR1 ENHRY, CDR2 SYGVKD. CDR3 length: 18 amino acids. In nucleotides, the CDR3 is TGTGCCACCCGGACTAGCGGGGGGCGTTCGAGCTCCTACAATGAGCAGTTCTTC. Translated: CATRTSGGRSSSYNEQFF.

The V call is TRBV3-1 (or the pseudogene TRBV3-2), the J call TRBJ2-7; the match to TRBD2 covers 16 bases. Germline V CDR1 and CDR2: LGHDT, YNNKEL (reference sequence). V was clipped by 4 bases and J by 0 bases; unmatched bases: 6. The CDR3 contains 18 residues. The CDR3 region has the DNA TGTGCCAGCAGCCGCCTGGGACTAGCGGGGGGGCCCTCCTACGAGCAGTACTTC. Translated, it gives CASSRLGLAGGPSYEQYF.

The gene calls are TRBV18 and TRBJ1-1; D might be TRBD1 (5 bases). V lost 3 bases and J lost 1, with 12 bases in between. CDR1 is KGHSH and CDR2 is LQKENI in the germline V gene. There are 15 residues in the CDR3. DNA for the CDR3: TGTGCCAGCTCACCGCGGGACGGCTCGAACACTGAAGCTTTCTTT. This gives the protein CASSPRDGSNTEAFF. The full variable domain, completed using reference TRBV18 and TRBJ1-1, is NAGVMQNPRHLVRRRGQEARLRCSPMKGHSHVYWYRQLPEEGLKFMVYLQKENIIDESGMPKERFSAEFPKEGPSILRIQQVVRGDSAAYFCASSPRDGSNTEAFFGQGTRLTVV.

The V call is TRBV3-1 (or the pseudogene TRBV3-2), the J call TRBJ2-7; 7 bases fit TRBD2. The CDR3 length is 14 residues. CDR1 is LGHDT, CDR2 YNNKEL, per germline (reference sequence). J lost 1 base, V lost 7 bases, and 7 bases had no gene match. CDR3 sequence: CASMKSSGSYEQYF. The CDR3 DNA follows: TGTGCCAGCATGAAGAGTAGCGGGTCCTACGAGCAGTACTTC.

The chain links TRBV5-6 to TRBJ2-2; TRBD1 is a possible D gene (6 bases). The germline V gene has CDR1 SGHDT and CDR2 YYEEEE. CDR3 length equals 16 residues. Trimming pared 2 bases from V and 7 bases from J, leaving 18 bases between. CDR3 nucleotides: TGTGCCAGCAGCTTACAAATACGAGGACAGTTCGGGGAGCTGTTTTTT. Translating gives CASSLQIRGQFGELFF.

The CDR3 DNA is TGTGCCAGTAGTAGACCGACAGGGACTGGAAACACCATATATTTT. Translated: CASSRPTGTGNTIYF. The V call is TRBV19, the J call TRBJ1-3; 7 bases map to TRBD1. Trimming at V came to 4 bases and at J to 2 bases, leaving 5 bases not matched to a gene. Germline CDR1 LNHDA, CDR2 SQIVND (reference sequence). This CDR3 spans 15 amino acids.

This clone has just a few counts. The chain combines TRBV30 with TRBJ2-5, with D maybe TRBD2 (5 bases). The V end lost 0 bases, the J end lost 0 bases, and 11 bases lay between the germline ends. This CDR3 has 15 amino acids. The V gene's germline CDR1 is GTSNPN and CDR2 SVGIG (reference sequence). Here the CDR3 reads CAWSVGGLHQETQYF. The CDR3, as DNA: TGTGCCTGGAGTGTGGGCGGGCTACACCAAGAGACCCAGTACTTC.

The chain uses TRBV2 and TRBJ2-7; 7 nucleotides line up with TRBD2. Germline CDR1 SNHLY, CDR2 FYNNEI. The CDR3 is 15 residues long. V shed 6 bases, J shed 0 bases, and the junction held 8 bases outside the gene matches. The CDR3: CASSLSGASSYEQYF. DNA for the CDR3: TGTGCCAGCAGCCTAAGCGGGGCTAGCTCCTACGAGCAGTACTTC.

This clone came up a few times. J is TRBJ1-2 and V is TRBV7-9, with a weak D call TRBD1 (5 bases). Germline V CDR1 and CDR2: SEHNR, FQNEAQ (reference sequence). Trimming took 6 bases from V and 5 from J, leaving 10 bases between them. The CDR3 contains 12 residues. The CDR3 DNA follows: TGTGCCAGCAGTACCCAGGGTTATGGCTACACCTTC. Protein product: CASSTQGYGYTF.

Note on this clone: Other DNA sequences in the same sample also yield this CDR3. In nucleotides, the CDR3 is TGCGCCAGCAGCTTGGGCGGAGGGGAGACCCAGTACTTC. This encodes CASSLGGGETQYF. The chain carries TRBV5-1 and TRBJ2-5; TRBD2 is a possible D gene (6 bases). Per the germline V gene, CDR1 is SGHRS and CDR2 is YFSETQ. V was trimmed by 0 bases and J by 5 bases, leaving 8 bases between them. The CDR3 is 13 residues long.

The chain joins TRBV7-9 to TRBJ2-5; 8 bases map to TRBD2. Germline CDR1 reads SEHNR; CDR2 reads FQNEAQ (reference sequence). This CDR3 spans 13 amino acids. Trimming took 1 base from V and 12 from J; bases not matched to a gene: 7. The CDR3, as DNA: TGTGCCAGCAGCTTAGGGGCGGGGGGCCCGGAGTACTTC. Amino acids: CASSLGAGGPEYF. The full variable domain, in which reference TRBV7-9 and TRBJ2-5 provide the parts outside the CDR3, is DTGVSQNPRHKITKRGQNVTFRCDPISEHNRLYWYRQTLGQGPEFLTYFQNEAQLEKSRLLSDRFSAERPKGSFSTLEIQRTEQGDSAMYLCASSLGAGGPEYFGPGTRLLVL.

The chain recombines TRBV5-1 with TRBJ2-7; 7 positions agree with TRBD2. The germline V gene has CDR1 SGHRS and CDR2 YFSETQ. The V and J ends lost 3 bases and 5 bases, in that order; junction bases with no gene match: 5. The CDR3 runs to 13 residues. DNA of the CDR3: TGCGCCAGCAGCTCGGGGAGGGAAAACGAGCAGTACTTC. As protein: CASSSGRENEQYF.

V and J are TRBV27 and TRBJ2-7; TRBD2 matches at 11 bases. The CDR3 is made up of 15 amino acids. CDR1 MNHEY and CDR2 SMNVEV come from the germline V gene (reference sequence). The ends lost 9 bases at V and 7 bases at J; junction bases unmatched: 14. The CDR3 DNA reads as TGTGCCAGAAAACGACTAGCGGGGCCCTTTAGTGAGCAGTACTTC. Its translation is CARKRLAGPFSEQYF.

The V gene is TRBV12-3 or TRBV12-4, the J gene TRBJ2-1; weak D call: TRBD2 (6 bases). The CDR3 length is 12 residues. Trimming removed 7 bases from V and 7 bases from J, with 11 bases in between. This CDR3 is CASTWAGNEQFF. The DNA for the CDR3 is TGTGCCAGCACCTGGGCGGGAAATGAGCAGTTCTTC.